This is a list of T cell receptor beta chains from one sample in a study of T cells in Graves' hyperthyroidism and ophthalmopathy. TCRdb analysed the multiplex PCR reads with MiXCR anew, one entry per CDR3 protein. The sample has more than 600,000 distinct CDR3 sequences; 16% are singletons. Input material: blood. The origin of the receptors is a man younger than 35 with Graves' hyperthyroidism. Both conserved end residues are part of each CDR3. The D gene is left open where the match is weak. Not all rows give a size; the values are once, few, many and, for expanded clones, a class.

d_call clone_size j_call v_call cdr3_aa cdr3_nt
NA many TRBJ2-1 TRBV6-1 CASSYDSTYNEQFF TGTGCCAGCAGTTACGATAGCACCTACAATGAGCAGTTCTTC
NA many TRBJ1-2 TRBV3-1 CASRLSTHYGYTF TGTGCCAGCAGGCTAAGTACACACTATGGCTACACCTTC
TRBD2 few TRBJ2-7 TRBV6-2/TRBV6-3 CASSPILSAGVPHEQYF TGTGCCAGCAGTCCCATACTATCGGCGGGAGTCCCCCACGAGCAGTACTTC
NA few TRBJ1-2 TRBV14 CASSQSVGIYGYTF TGTGCCAGCAGCCAATCCGTAGGCATCTATGGCTACACCTTC
NA NA TRBJ2-3 TRBV27 CASSFTGDTQYF TGTGCCAGCAGTTTCACCGGGGATACGCAGTATTTT
NA NA TRBJ2-5 TRBV19 CASSIRIQETQYF TGTGCCAGTAGTATACGGATCCAAGAGACCCAGTACTTC
TRBD2 many TRBJ2-7 TRBV27 CASSFLAGEGFSYEQYF TGTGCCAGCAGTTTTCTAGCGGGAGAAGGGTTCTCCTACGAGCAGTACTTC
TRBD1 NA TRBJ1-2 TRBV18 CASSPLGQDEDGYTF TGTGCCAGCTCACCCTTGGGACAGGACGAAGATGGCTACACCTTC
NA many TRBJ1-5 TRBV6-1 CASSERGINQPQHF TGTGCCAGCAGTGAGCGGGGGATCAATCAGCCCCAGCATTTT
TRBD2 few TRBJ2-3 TRBV7-6 CASAGTSGTDTQYF TGTGCCAGCGCCGGGACTAGCGGGACAGATACGCAGTATTTT
TRBD2 few TRBJ2-7 TRBV27 CASRLVAGDLEQYF TGTGCCAGCAGGTTGGTAGCGGGAGATCTCGAGCAGTACTTC
TRBD1 NA TRBJ1-1 TRBV30 CAWGQGSEAFF TGTGCCTGGGGACAGGGTTCTGAAGCTTTCTTT
NA NA TRBJ1-5 TRBV7-8 CASSPREFGNQPQHF TGTGCCAGCAGCCCCAGGGAGTTCGGGAATCAGCCCCAGCATTTT
NA NA TRBJ2-1 TRBV29-1 CSVEGVGNSYNEQFF TGCAGCGTTGAAGGGGTGGGCAACTCCTACAATGAGCAGTTCTTC
NA NA TRBJ1-3 TRBV7-9 CASSSGGSSGNTTYF TGTGCCAGCAGCTCAGGAGGGAGCTCTGGAAACACCACATATTTT
TRBD1 few TRBJ2-2 TRBV28 CASSLETGVNTGELFF TGTGCCAGCAGTTTGGAAACAGGGGTTAACACCGGGGAGCTGTTTTTT
TRBD1 many TRBJ1-2 TRBV6-1 CASSEEGTVSYGYTF TGTGCCAGCAGTGAAGAGGGGACAGTAAGCTATGGCTACACCTTC
TRBD1 many TRBJ1-2 TRBV6-1 CASREQGNYGYTF TGTGCCAGCAGGGAACAGGGGAACTATGGCTACACCTTC
TRBD2 NA TRBJ2-1 TRBV4-1 CASRLTEGLAVFYNNEQFF TGCGCCAGCCGACTAACAGAGGGACTAGCGGTCTTTTACAACAATGAGCAGTTCTTC
NA NA TRBJ1-2 TRBV15 CATSRDQGQIYGYTF TGTGCCACCAGCAGAGATCAAGGCCAGATCTATGGCTACACCTTC
TRBD2 few TRBJ2-2 TRBV5-1 CASSFYSGRNTGELFF TGCGCCAGCAGCTTCTATAGCGGGAGAAACACCGGGGAGCTGTTTTTT
TRBD1 few TRBJ2-6 TRBV30 CAWRTGSGANVLTF TGTGCCTGGAGGACAGGGTCTGGGGCCAACGTCCTGACTTTC
NA many TRBJ2-7 TRBV30 CAWSVGQPYEQYF TGTGCCTGGAGTGTGGGGCAGCCCTACGAGCAGTACTTC
NA many TRBJ2-4 TRBV7-2 CASSFGGNIQYF TGTGCCAGCAGCTTCGGCGGAAACATTCAGTACTTC
NA many TRBJ1-1 TRBV30 CAWSGYPNTEAFF TGTGCCTGGAGTGGGTATCCGAACACTGAAGCTTTCTTT
TRBD2 many TRBJ2-3 TRBV20-1 CSALAGETDTQYF TGCAGTGCTTTAGCGGGAGAGACAGATACGCAGTATTTT
NA NA TRBJ2-3 TRBV7-9 CASSSHSPGERDTQYF TGTGCCAGCAGCTCCCATTCCCCAGGGGAAAGAGATACGCAGTATTTT
TRBD2 NA TRBJ2-1 TRBV6-1 CASTGLDSGNEQFF TGTGCCAGCACGGGACTAGACTCCGGCAATGAGCAGTTCTTC
TRBD1 few TRBJ1-4 TRBV7-9 CASSGGTGGREKLFF TGTGCCAGCAGCGGAGGGACAGGGGGCCGGGAAAAACTGTTTTTT
NA many TRBJ1-1 TRBV7-9 CATLDSRNTEAFF TGTGCCACCCTGGACAGTCGGAACACTGAAGCTTTCTTT
TRBD2 NA TRBJ2-1 TRBV3-1 CASTKDTGGGEQFF TGTGCCAGCACTAAGGACACTGGGGGGGGTGAGCAGTTCTTC
TRBD2 many TRBJ2-1 TRBV11-1 CASAGAGGGGEQFF TGTGCCAGCGCCGGAGCGGGAGGTGGGGGTGAGCAGTTCTTC
TRBD1 NA TRBJ1-2 TRBV19 CASSRQGAPGGYTF TGTGCCAGTAGCCGCCAGGGGGCACCGGGTGGCTACACCTTC
TRBD2 NA TRBJ2-5 TRBV4-2 CASSHLAAQETQYF TGTGCCAGCAGCCACCTAGCGGCACAAGAGACCCAGTACTTC
TRBD2 many TRBJ2-5 TRBV24-1 CATSDFEAGAETQYF TGTGCCACCAGTGATTTTGAGGCGGGAGCGGAGACCCAGTACTTC
TRBD1 few TRBJ1-2 TRBV30 CAWSVRTGGGYGYTF TGTGCCTGGAGTGTACGGACAGGGGGGGGGTATGGCTACACCTTC
NA few TRBJ1-2 TRBV29-1 CSVVGDPQYGYTF TGCAGCGTGGTAGGGGACCCGCAGTATGGCTACACCTTC
NA few TRBJ2-7 TRBV20-1 CSAKGTGTVYEQYF TGCAGTGCTAAGGGTACAGGCACCGTTTACGAGCAGTACTTC
NA many TRBJ2-3 TRBV2 CASYPARFSRNTDTQYF TGTGCCAGCTATCCCGCTCGATTTAGCCGGAACACAGATACGCAGTATTTT
TRBD1 NA TRBJ2-7 TRBV28 CAHRRTGDYEQYF TGTGCCCACCGCCGGACAGGGGACTACGAGCAGTACTTC
NA NA TRBJ2-2 TRBV5-4 CASSLDVNTGELFF TGTGCCAGCAGCTTAGACGTAAACACCGGGGAGCTGTTTTTT
TRBD1 NA TRBJ2-7 TRBV5-1 CASSLGGTGPYEQYF TGCGCCAGCAGCTTAGGGGGGACAGGCCCCTACGAGCAGTACTTC
NA NA TRBJ2-5 TRBV5-1 CASSGLWETQYF TGCGCCAGCAGCGGGCTTTGGGAGACCCAGTACTTC
TRBD1 many TRBJ2-1 TRBV11-2 CASSPDRGVRYEQFF TGTGCCAGCAGCCCTGACAGGGGGGTCAGGTATGAGCAGTTCTTC
NA few TRBJ2-1 TRBV27 CASRSTPYNNEQFF TGTGCCAGCAGAAGCACCCCATACAACAATGAGCAGTTCTTC
TRBD2 many TRBJ2-7 TRBV20-1 CSARGLAAYEQYF TGCAGTGCAAGGGGACTAGCGGCCTACGAGCAGTACTTC
NA many TRBJ2-2 TRBV28 CASTAPNTGELFF TGTGCCAGCACCGCCCCGAACACCGGGGAGCTGTTTTTT
TRBD1 NA TRBJ1-2 TRBV4-1 CASSQTGVGYTF TGCGCCAGCAGCCAAACAGGGGTCGGCTACACCTTC
TRBD1 NA TRBJ2-2 TRBV12-3/TRBV12-4 CASSSTYRGVPGELFF TGTGCCAGCAGTTCCACCTACAGGGGGGTACCCGGGGAGCTGTTTTTT
NA many TRBJ2-4 TRBV27 CASSYPLAKNIQYF TGTGCCAGCAGTTACCCTCTTGCCAAAAACATTCAGTACTTC
NA many TRBJ1-5 TRBV6-2/TRBV6-3 CASSYSTYDQPQHF TGTGCCAGCAGTTACTCCACTTATGATCAGCCCCAGCATTTT
NA many TRBJ2-1 TRBV20-1 CSAPMPTDYNEQFF TGCAGTGCCCCTATGCCGACGGACTACAATGAGCAGTTCTTC
TRBD2 NA TRBJ2-1 TRBV5-1 CASSYGLAGAHNEQFF TGCGCCAGCAGTTACGGACTAGCGGGAGCACACAATGAGCAGTTCTTC
NA few TRBJ1-1 TRBV7-9 CASSSGENTEAFF TGTGCCAGCAGCTCCGGAGAGAACACTGAAGCTTTCTTT